Listed here are 26 T cell receptor beta chains from one sample, sequenced in a study of blood T cells in healthy people across ages. A J-beta primer mix and a sample-barcoded 5' primer were used in a second PCR of roughly 6 to 11 cycles. TCRdb itself ran the 5' RACE reads through MiXCR, one entry per CDR3 protein. The table has 800,000 to 950,000 distinct CDR3 sequences, 25% to 35% seen once. The same specimen was also included in a second study, on T cells of mothers and their children.

Material: blood. These receptors all come from a woman aged 35 to 49 in good health.

As concerns this clonotype: A read error may be the cause here, since a much bigger clone is one base away. This chain connects TRBV28 to TRBJ2-7; the D gene is possibly TRBD2 (6 bases). Trimming left V 2 bases short and J 0 bases short, with 11 bases between. This CDR3 comprises 15 residues. Germline V gene data show CDR1 as MDHEN and CDR2 as SYDVKM. CDR3 sequence (DNA): TGTGCCAGCAGTTTAAGCGTCGGGAGCTCCTACGAGCAGTACTTC. Translating it yields CASSLSVGSSYEQYF.

This clonotype showed up many times. J is TRBJ2-6 and V is TRBV4-3; possibly TRBD2 for D (5 bases). Germline lookup yields CDR1 LGHNA and CDR2 YSLEER. The CDR3 has 19 residues. V lost 1 base to trimming and J lost 0 bases, with 16 bases between them. DNA for the CDR3: TGCGCCAGCAGCCAAGGCGAGGGAAACAGAAACTCTGGGGCCAACGTCCTGACTTTC. The encoded protein is CASSQGEGNRNSGANVLTF.

This clonotype was counted only a few times. This chain joins TRBV6-6 and TRBJ2-4; D perhaps matches TRBD2 (5 bases). The V end was cut by 6 bases, the J end by 13 bases, with 13 bases between. CDR1 and CDR2 (germline): MNHNY, SVGAGI (reference sequence). This CDR3 is 11 amino acids long. CDR3 region: CASSGNMGQYF. DNA for the CDR3: TGTGCCAGCAGCGGGAATATGGGGCAGTACTTC.

Only a few counts were recorded for this clonotype. CDR3 nucleotides: TGTGCCAGCAGCGTAGCTGGCAGGGAGAACTATGGCTACACCTTC. Amino acid sequence: CASSVAGRENYGYTF. The gene calls are TRBV9 and TRBJ1-2, with D maybe TRBD1 (5 bases). V was cut by 0 bases and J by 2 bases, with 11 bases left in between. Germline lookup yields CDR1 SGDLS and CDR2 YYNGEE. The length of the CDR3 is 15 residues.

The rearrangement joins TRBV15 to TRBJ1-5, with unresolved D. With 7 bases removed from V and 10 bases from J, the gap between germline ends came to 17 bases. The CDR3 is 13 amino acids. Per germline, CDR1 LNHNV and CDR2 YYDKDF (reference sequence). The CDR3 DNA sequence: TGTGCCACCAAAAGTGGGCAGGACGGCCCCCAGCATTTT. Translated, it gives CATKSGQDGPQHF.

This clonotype was counted a few times. The CDR3 is CASSEDRGRIDTEAFF. In DNA, the CDR3 is TGCGCCAGCAGCGAGGACAGGGGCAGGATCGACACTGAAGCTTTCTTT. This chain links TRBV5-1 with TRBJ1-1; 9 bases are shared with TRBD1. The CDR3 is 16 residues long. The ends lost 4 bases at V and 3 bases at J; junction bases unmatched: 10. Looked up from germline, CDR1 is SGHRS and CDR2 is YFSETQ.

This clonotype was observed a few times. The chain combines TRBV5-6 with TRBJ1-2; no clear D. This CDR3 is 11 amino acids long. Germline V lookup: CDR1 SGHDT, CDR2 YYEEEE. Trimming took 2 bases from V and 8 from J, leaving 7 bases between them. In DNA, the CDR3 is TGTGCCAGCAGCTTAAATCTGGGCTACACCTTC. It codes for CASSLNLGYTF.

With regard to this clonotype: The junction differs from germline at one of its ends, possibly a read error. CDR3 region: CASSKYFLGGFSTDTQYF. As DNA, the CDR3 is TGTGCCAGCAGTAAATATTTCTTGGGGGGGTTTAGCACAGATACGCAGTATTTT. The chain couples TRBV25-1 to TRBJ2-3, with 7 bases identical to TRBD2. Per the germline V gene, CDR1 is MGHDK and CDR2 is SYGVNS. This CDR3 region has 18 residues.

This clonotype was counted a few times. Here the CDR3 DNA reads TGCGCCAGCAGCTTGGAAAGGGCAGGGGGAAAGGGGACTGAAGCTTTCTTT. Amino acid sequence: CASSLERAGGKGTEAFF. The chain combines TRBV5-1 with TRBJ1-1; 7 bases match TRBD1. J was trimmed by 5 bases and V by 0 bases; bases with no gene match: 13. Germline CDR1 and CDR2: SGHRS and YFSETQ. The CDR3 runs to 17 residues. Based on the CDR3 plus reference TRBV5-1 and TRBJ1-1, the full variable domain is KAGVTQTPRYLIKTRGQQVTLSCSPISGHRSVSWYQQTPGQGLQFLFEYFSETQRNKGNFPGRFSGRQFSNSRSEMNVSTLELGDSALYLCASSLERAGGKGTEAFFGQGTRLTVV.

This clonotype occurred many times. The CDR3 sequence: CASSSGLAGVDTQYF. In nucleotides, the CDR3 is TGTGCCAGCAGCTCGGGACTAGCGGGGGTAGATACGCAGTATTTT. V usage is TRBV7-3 and J usage is TRBJ2-3; TRBD2 matches at 14 bases. Germline values: CDR1 SGHTA, CDR2 FQGTGA. With V trimmed by 4 bases and J by 5 bases, 2 bases remained unmatched. The CDR3 runs 15 residues.

V and J are TRBV28 and TRBJ2-7; TRBD1 is a possible D gene (5 bases). The CDR3 is 14 residues long. The V gene's germline CDR1 is MDHEN and CDR2 SYDVKM. Trimming took off 4 bases at V and 3 bases at J, with 13 bases between the two ends. CDR3 nucleotide sequence: TGTGCCAGCAGTTCCTACAGGAAAAGCTACGAGCAGTACTTC. This translates into CASSSYRKSYEQYF. The full variable domain, with the rest looked up from reference TRBV28 and TRBJ2-7, is DVKVTQSSRYLVKRTGEKVFLECVQDMDHENMFWYRQDPGLGLRLIYFSYDVKMKEKGDIPEGYSVSREKKERFSLILESASTNQTSMYLCASSSYRKSYEQYFGPGTRLTVT.

In its sample, this clonotype was seen a few times. V usage is TRBV2 and J usage is TRBJ2-1; 13 bases align to TRBD2. The assigned J gene may be wrong: the sequence end matches TRBJ2-7 better. Per germline, CDR1 SNHLY and CDR2 FYNNEI. The CDR3 contains 16 residues. The CDR3 bases are TGTGCCAGCAGCGACGGACTAGCGGGGGCTACCAATGAGCAGTACTTC. Translated, it gives CASSDGLAGATNEQYF.

The rearrangement joins TRBV4-2 to TRBJ2-4; 10 nucleotides agree with TRBD2. After removal of 1 base from V and 0 bases from J, the junction contained 6 bases not matched to a gene. Per the germline V gene, CDR1 is LGHNA and CDR2 is YNFKEQ. The CDR3 extends over 18 amino acids. This CDR3 reads CASSQGPSGGLAKNIQYF. DNA of the CDR3: TGTGCCAGCAGCCAAGGGCCTAGCGGGGGCCTAGCCAAAAACATTCAGTACTTC.

The chain combines TRBV7-3 with TRBJ1-2; 11 bases are a match to TRBD1. The CDR3 totals 15 residues. In germline, CDR1 is SGHTA, CDR2 FQGTGA. Trimming at V came to 6 bases and at J to 8 bases, leaving 11 bases not matched to a gene. The CDR3 DNA is TGTGCCAGCAGTACTGGGACAGGGGGAACGGGGGGCTACACCTTC. It codes for CASSTGTGGTGGYTF.

The chain is built from TRBV27 and TRBJ1-5; 9 bases fit TRBD1. The CDR3 runs to 16 residues. Germline CDR1 reads MNHEY; CDR2 reads SMNVEV (reference sequence). Losses at the gene ends were 1 base for V and 1 base for J; bases not matched to a gene: 2. The CDR3 sequence is CASSLYGTGSNQPQHF. The CDR3 DNA is TGTGCCAGCAGTTTATATGGGACAGGGAGCAATCAGCCCCAGCATTTT.

In this sample, this clonotype turned up a few times. The rearrangement uses TRBV20-1 and TRBJ2-5, with TRBD2 matching over 10 bases. Germline V gene lookup returns CDR1 DFQATT and CDR2 SNEGSKA (reference sequence). The CDR3 totals 15 residues. V gave up 0 bases and J gave up 2 bases; unmatched junction bases: 3. The CDR3 protein is CSARDGTSAQETQYF. DNA of the CDR3: TGCAGTGCTAGAGATGGGACTAGCGCTCAAGAGACCCAGTACTTC.

This clonotype was recorded many times. The V and J genes are TRBV28 and TRBJ1-2; 8 bases are shared with TRBD1. The CDR3 sequence is 12 residues long. V lost 6 bases to trimming and J lost 8 bases; unmatched junction nucleotides: 5. Germline V gene sequence: CDR1 MDHEN, CDR2 SYDVKM. The CDR3 DNA reads as TGTGCCAGCAGGACAGGGGCGGGCGGCTACACCTTC. Its translation is CASRTGAGGYTF.

The genes are TRBV11-1 and TRBJ2-5; the match to TRBD2 covers 13 bases. J gave up 5 bases and V 3 bases, and 6 bases lay outside the gene matches. The CDR3 runs to 16 residues. The germline gives CDR1 SGHAT, CDR2 FQDESV (reference sequence). The CDR3 region is CASSFRLAGGVETQYF. The CDR3 DNA reads TGTGCCAGCAGCTTCAGACTAGCGGGGGGTGTGGAGACCCAGTACTTC.

Of note for this clonotype: The junction does not match germline at one end; this may be a read error. The V and J genes are TRBV24-1 and TRBJ2-6, with D maybe TRBD1 (6 bases). The CDR3 is 16 residues long. Germline values: CDR1 KGHDR, CDR2 SFDVKD. In nucleotides, the CDR3 is TGTGCCACCAGTGATTTCCAGGTTTCAGGGGCCAACGTCCGGACTTTC. Protein sequence: CATSDFQVSGANVRTF.

This chain joins TRBV20-1 and TRBJ1-2, with 7 positions matching TRBD1. With 2 bases clipped from V and 8 bases from J, the junction kept 8 bases outside the gene matches. The CDR3 sequence is 13 residues long. From germline, CDR1 is DFQATT and CDR2 SNEGSKA (reference sequence). The CDR3 loop reads CSARSGPRGGYTF. The CDR3 DNA sequence: TGCAGTGCTAGATCTGGGCCCAGGGGGGGCTACACCTTC.

This clonotype has a handful of counts. The rearrangement links TRBV11-2 to TRBJ2-3, with D possibly matching TRBD1 (6 bases). CDR3 size: 16 residues. Germline V CDR1 and CDR2: SGHAT, FQNNGV. V shed 5 bases and J shed 2 bases, with 17 bases lying between them. The CDR3 here is CASSRRPGQLTDTQYF. DNA of the CDR3: TGTGCCAGCAGCAGAAGACCCGGACAGCTCACAGATACGCAGTATTTT.

For this clonotype: Possible read error: a much larger clone is one base away. V and J are TRBV7-2 and TRBJ2-2; 8 positions match TRBD2. The J segment lost 2 bases and the V segment lost 2 bases, leaving 1 base of the junction unmatched. CDR1 is SGHTA, CDR2 FQGNSA, per germline. The CDR3 is made up of 15 amino acids. CDR3 nucleotides: TGTGCCAGCAGCTTAAGCGGGGGAAACACCGGGGAGCTGTTTTTT. This translates into CASSLSGGNTGELFF.

This clonotype was detected many times. The rearrangement joins TRBV27 to TRBJ2-7, with 9 bases lining up with TRBD1. Germline trimming cut 0 bases from V and 1 base from J; bases unmatched to any gene: 4. This CDR3 is 16 amino acids long. Germline V gene lookup returns CDR1 MNHEY and CDR2 SMNVEV (reference sequence). Written as DNA, the CDR3 is TGTGCCAGCAGTTTATCGGGACAGGGCACGTCCTACGAGCAGTACTTC. This codes for CASSLSGQGTSYEQYF.

This clonotype has just a few counts. This sequence joins TRBV7-2 and TRBJ1-5; 7 bases agree with TRBD1. Germline V gives CDR1 SGHTA, CDR2 FQGNSA. Trimming removed 1 base from V and 7 bases from J; junction bases left unmatched: 4. The CDR3 consists of 14 residues. CDR3 sequence reads: CASSLDPGQQPQHF. For the CDR3, the DNA is TGTGCCAGCAGCTTAGATCCGGGACAGCAGCCCCAGCATTTT.

This chain joins TRBV7-9 and TRBJ1-1; 8 nucleotides match TRBD1. The J segment lost 1 base and the V segment lost 3 bases, leaving 4 bases of the junction unmatched. The CDR3 length is 15 residues. Looked up from germline, CDR1 is SEHNR and CDR2 is FQNEAQ (reference sequence). This chain's CDR3 is CASSFLQGGNTEAFF. CDR3 nucleotides: TGTGCCAGCAGCTTCTTACAGGGGGGGAACACTGAAGCTTTCTTT.

This clonotype was seen more than once but under ten times. This chain links TRBV5-1 with TRBJ1-4; 8 positions match TRBD1. V was pared by 0 bases and J by 3 bases, with 7 bases of the junction left unmatched. Germline CDR1 reads SGHRS; CDR2 reads YFSETQ. There are 17 residues in the CDR3. CDR3 region: CASSLVSGGKPNEKLFF. In DNA, the CDR3 is TGCGCCAGCAGCTTGGTTTCAGGGGGCAAGCCTAATGAAAAACTGTTTTTT.